The 17 T cell receptor beta chains reported below all come from one sample, sequenced in a study of vaccination effects on CD4 cells after COVID-19. Peptide-pool stimulation followed by sequencing identified expanded antigen-specific CD4+ clonotypes in the ViraFEST assay. Scientists isolated CD4+ T cells after a roughly ten-day culture period ended. A PCR test confirmed that the person had SARS-CoV-2 infection between March and December 2020. Their antigen targets remain unknown. TCRdb's table, derived via immunoSEQ multiplex PCR, lists solely in-frame clones and lacks some. The sample shows roughly 27,000 clones, roughly 72% of them seen only once. The sample in question was CD4+ T cells from PBMCs cultured with SARS-CoV-2 spike peptides, obtained before COVID-19 vaccination. The receptors here all came from a human donor who had a prior SARS-CoV-2 infection.

By proportion, this clone is medium-sized (0.01 to 0.1%). The chain is built from TRBV5-1 and TRBJ2-2; D call uncertain. The CDR3 contains 15 residues. Trimming took off 8 bases at V and 0 bases at J, with 14 bases between the two ends. The germline V gene has CDR1 SGHRS and CDR2 YFSETQ. CDR3 in DNA: TGCGCCAGTACCAGAGGAAACACGAACACCGGGGAGCTGTTTTTT. It translates to CASTRGNTNTGELFF.

The genes are TRBV9 and TRBJ1-3; the D gene is possibly TRBD1 (6 bases). The CDR3 is 16 amino acids. Germline V gives CDR1 SGDLS, CDR2 YYNGEE. Between the trimmed V and J ends, which lost 0 bases and 0 bases, there was a span of 10 bases. CDR3 sequence reads: CASSVGGQSSGNTIYF. Written as DNA, the CDR3 is TGTGCCAGCAGCGTAGGCGGACAGAGCTCTGGAAACACCATATATTTT.

The V call is TRBV19, the J call TRBJ2-7, with a tentative D call TRBD1 (5 bases). The CDR3 spans 14 residues. Trimming cost V 10 bases and J 5 bases, with 21 bases left between them. Germline CDR1 LNHDA, CDR2 SQIVND (reference sequence). The CDR3 sequence: CATTRGREVDEQYF. CDR3 bases: TGTGCCACCACAAGGGGAAGGGAAGTCGACGAGCAGTACTTC.

The chain links TRBV29-1 to TRBJ2-5; D unclear. The CDR3 length is 13 residues. The germline V and J ends were trimmed by 4 bases and 2 bases, with 11 bases remaining between them. Germline-derived CDR1 and CDR2 are SQVTM and ANQGSEA. Here the CDR3 DNA reads TGCAGCGTTGTACGGTGGCAGCAAGAGACCCAGTACTTC. Translating it yields CSVVRWQQETQYF.

This clone was observed a handful of times. The genes are TRBV6-2 or TRBV6-3 and TRBJ2-7; TRBD2 matches at 12 bases. Germline V gene data show CDR1 as MNHEY and CDR2 as SVGEGT. With 4 bases clipped from V and 0 bases from J, the junction kept 10 bases outside the gene matches. The CDR3 spans 18 residues. The CDR3 protein is CASSSWTSGAGISYEQYF. CDR3 sequence (DNA): TGTGCCAGCAGTTCATGGACTAGCGGGGCGGGGATCTCCTACGAGCAGTACTTC.

This clone appeared a few times. The CDR3 loop reads CASSLSGIGAFF. In nucleotides, the CDR3 is TGTGCCAGCAGCTTGTCGGGAATCGGGGCTTTCTTT. The chain recombines TRBV5-8 with TRBJ1-1; D unclear. Per germline, CDR1 SGHTS and CDR2 YDEGEE. The CDR3 loop spans 12 amino acids. Trimming stripped 1 base from V and 11 bases from J, with 12 bases between.

The CDR3: CASTHRGRTDTQYF. CDR3 DNA: TGTGCCAGTACCCACAGGGGAAGGACAGATACGCAGTATTTT. The rearrangement uses TRBV19 and TRBJ2-3; 7 bases line up with TRBD1. CDR1 and CDR2 from the germline V gene are LNHDA and SQIVND (reference sequence). Trimming cost V 7 bases and J 3 bases; bases outside gene matches: 7. The CDR3 sequence is 14 residues long.

This sequence joins TRBV5-1 and TRBJ2-7, with a possible D match to TRBD2 (5 bases). V was cut by 5 bases and J by 1 base, with 10 bases left in between. Germline loops: CDR1 SGHRS, CDR2 YFSETQ. This CDR3 is 13 amino acids long. The CDR3 spells CASSPTTSYEQYF. In nucleotides, the CDR3 is TGCGCCAGCAGTCCGACTACTTCCTACGAGCAGTACTTC.

This clone has more than one count but fewer than ten. CDR3 coding DNA: TGTGCCAGCAGCCCGATCCGACAGGGGGCCTACGAGCAGTACTTC. This translates into CASSPIRQGAYEQYF. This chain links TRBV11-2 with TRBJ2-7, with 9 bases fitting TRBD1. V lost 5 bases, J lost 2 bases, and 7 bases stayed unmatched. This CDR3 comprises 15 residues. Germline V gene sequence: CDR1 SGHAT, CDR2 FQNNGV.

V is TRBV3-1 (or the pseudogene TRBV3-2) and J is TRBJ2-7, with TRBD1 matching over 10 bases. Germline V CDR1 and CDR2: LGHDT, YNNKEL (reference sequence). V dropped 4 bases and J dropped 2; count of bases not matched to a gene: 5. This CDR3 contains 15 residues. The CDR3, as DNA: TGTGCCAGCAGCCCGGACAGGGGGATAGCCTACGAGCAGTACTTC. It yields the protein CASSPDRGIAYEQYF.

The chain carries TRBV4-2 and TRBJ1-2, with D uncertain. V lost 0 bases to trimming and J lost 4 bases, with 9 bases between them. CDR1 and CDR2 from the germline V gene are LGHNA and YNFKEQ. The CDR3 spans 14 residues. CDR3: CASSQERALYGYTF. In DNA form, the CDR3 reads TGTGCCAGCAGCCAAGAAAGGGCGCTCTATGGCTACACCTTC.

The chain recombines TRBV5-3 with TRBJ1-1; TRBD1 aligns across 10 bases. TRBV5-3 is filed as an ORF, its function uncertain. The CDR3 has 15 residues. V shed 4 bases and J 10 bases; nucleotides not matched to a gene: 13. The CDR3 loop reads CARSTDRGPLPLAFF. The CDR3 nucleotides are TGTGCCAGAAGCACTGACAGGGGGCCTCTTCCCTTAGCTTTCTTT.

This chain joins TRBV18 and TRBJ2-5; D is ambiguous. V was clipped by 1 base and J by 5 bases, with 14 bases between them. Germline CDR1 is KGHSH and CDR2 is LQKENI. This CDR3 spans 15 amino acids. The CDR3 DNA sequence: TGTGCCAGCTCACCACTTCCGCCCCTGGGGGAGACCCAGTACTTC. Amino acids: CASSPLPPLGETQYF.

Only one count was recorded for this clone. This sequence joins TRBV21-1 and TRBJ2-1; the table's D call TRBD1 went unverified against the DNA. TRBV21-1 is listed as a pseudogene. The CDR3 contains 14 residues. In DNA, the CDR3 is TGTGCCAGCAGCCAACCACGGACAGACCCAAAACAGTTCTTC. It specifies CASSQPRTDPKQFF.

V usage is TRBV4-2 and J usage is TRBJ2-2; D is unclear. The CDR3 sequence is 15 residues long. The ends were cut back, 1 base at V and 3 bases at J, with 9 bases in the middle. Looked up from germline, CDR1 is LGHNA and CDR2 is YNFKEQ. In DNA form, the CDR3 reads TGTGCCAGCAGCCAAGGTGACATAGACACCGGGGAGCTGTTTTTT. It specifies CASSQGDIDTGELFF.

This clone was counted only a few times. The chain carries TRBV12-3 or TRBV12-4 and TRBJ1-6, with D possibly TRBD1 on 6 matching bases. Trimming took 6 bases from V and 10 from J, leaving 13 bases between them. This CDR3 is 13 amino acids long. CDR3 bases: TGTGCCAGCAGAACGGGGGCGCGGTCACCCCTCCACTTT. Translated, it gives CASRTGARSPLHF.

In this sample, this clone turned up a few times. V usage is TRBV6-5 and J usage is TRBJ1-2, with D perhaps TRBD1 (5 bases). This CDR3 has 14 amino acids. The germline V gene has CDR1 MNHEY and CDR2 SVGAGI. Trimming cost V 7 bases and J 3 bases, with 15 bases left between them. The CDR3 sequence: CASTAGGVYYGYTF. The CDR3, as DNA: TGTGCCAGCACCGCCGGGGGAGTGTACTATGGCTACACCTTC.